This note documents a single TCR beta chain sequence. The CDR3 sequence is 16 residues long. Germline V gene sequence: CDR1 SGHVS, CDR2 FNYEAQ. Trimming shortened V by 2 bases and J by 7 bases, and 21 bases separated the two germline ends. The data originate from a study of blood T cell repertoires in COVID-19. Study background: Acute and convalescent COVID-19 samples came from the United States, Italy and Spain. T cells, B-cell-depleted T cells, or PBMCs provided the cDNA or gDNA that served as material.

Per the original methods: Estimation of nucleated cell counts relied on the amplification of reference gene primers. Sequenced by immunoSEQ multiplex PCR; TCRdb stores in-frame clones only, minus some. The DNA was the basis for D and trimming; V, J and clone size are from that table. The data hold about 120,000 clones, with around 82% observed a single time. The clonotype comes from a human donor in a cohort sampled during active COVID-19. Sequenced sample: peripheral blood. The gene calls are TRBV7-6 and TRBJ2-7; TRBD1 is a possible D gene (6 bases). The chain's CDR3 is CASSLNQGLTPGEQYF. The CDR3 nucleotides are TGTGCCAGCAGCTTAAACCAGGGGCTTACCCCTGGGGAGCAGTACTTC. Full variable domain (missing parts from reference TRBV7-6 and TRBJ2-7): GAGVSQSPRYKVTKRGQDVALRCDPISGHVSLYWYRQALGQGPEFLTYFNYEAQQDKSGLPNDRFSAERPEGSISTLTIQRTEQRDSAMYRCASSLNQGLTPGEQYFGPGTRLTVT.